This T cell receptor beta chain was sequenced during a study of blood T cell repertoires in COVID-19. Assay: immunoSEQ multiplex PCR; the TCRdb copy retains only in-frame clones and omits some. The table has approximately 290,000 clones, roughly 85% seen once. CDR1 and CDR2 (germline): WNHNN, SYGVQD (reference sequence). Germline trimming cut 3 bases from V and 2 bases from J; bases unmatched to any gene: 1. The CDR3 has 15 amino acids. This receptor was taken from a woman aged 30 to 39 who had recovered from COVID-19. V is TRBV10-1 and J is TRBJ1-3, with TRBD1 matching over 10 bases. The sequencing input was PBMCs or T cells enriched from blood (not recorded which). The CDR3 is CASSDGTGAGNTIYF. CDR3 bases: TGCGCCAGCAGTGACGGGACAGGGGCTGGAAACACCATATATTTT.